These T cell receptor beta chains were read from a single sample in a study of neurological immune-mediated disorders. Each CDR3 protein gets one entry after TCRdb re-called the 5' RACE reads with MiXCR. The sample carries about 59,000 distinct CDR3 sequences, less than 25% recorded once. The material sequenced was PBMCs. Every receptor here comes from a man in his fifties or sixties with HTLV-1-associated myelopathy (HAM/TSP). CDR3s include the opening cysteine and the closing phenylalanine or tryptophan. A D gene is named only where the DNA matches it firmly. The size of a clone is reported for some rows only, either as once, few or many, or as a class for expanded clones.

D gene	V gene	J gene	clone size	CDR3 protein	CDR3 DNA
-	TRBV20-1	TRBJ1-4	-	CSASPEGSNNEKLFF	TGCAGTGCCTCCCCAGAAGGGTCAAATAATGAAAAACTGTTTTTT
-	TRBV29-1	TRBJ1-2	many	CSVSPTGANYGYTF	TGCAGCGTTTCCCCGACGGGAGCTAACTATGGCTACACCTTC
TRBD1	TRBV5-1	TRBJ2-3	many	CASSPAPGTGLVNTQYF	TGCGCCAGCAGCCCCGCCCCCGGGACAGGGCTAGTGAATACGCAGTATTTT
-	TRBV6-5	TRBJ2-5	-	CASSYSNSGETQYF	TGTGCCAGCAGTTACTCCAATAGCGGAGAGACCCAGTACTTC
TRBD1	TRBV3-1	TRBJ1-5	many	CASSQDHRGRNGQPQHF	TGTGCCAGCAGCCAAGACCACAGGGGGCGGAATGGTCAGCCCCAGCATTTT
TRBD2	TRBV6-5	TRBJ2-7	many	CASSFRLALKPTNSYEQYF	TGTGCCAGCAGTTTCCGACTAGCGCTAAAACCGACCAACTCCTACGAGCAGTACTTC
-	TRBV11-3	TRBJ2-5	many	CASSFEHGNIGETQYF	TGTGCCAGCAGCTTCGAACATGGAAACATCGGAGAGACCCAGTACTTC
-	TRBV5-1	TRBJ2-1	many	CASSPQSSYNEQFF	TGCGCCAGCAGCCCCCAAAGCTCCTACAATGAGCAGTTCTTC
TRBD2	TRBV20-1	TRBJ2-1	many	CSARDLRASGRVNEQFF	TGCAGTGCTAGAGATCTCAGGGCTAGCGGGAGGGTTAATGAGCAGTTCTTC
TRBD2	TRBV3-1	TRBJ2-3	-	CASQLAGNTQYF	TGTGCCAGCCAACTAGCGGGGAATACGCAGTATTTT
-	TRBV5-5	TRBJ2-2	many	CASSLGVSRTNTGELFF	TGTGCCAGCAGCTTGGGCGTATCCCGGACCAACACCGGGGAGCTGTTTTTT
TRBD1	TRBV28	TRBJ2-7	many	CASSAGTGGEQYF	TGTGCCAGCAGCGCCGGGACAGGGGGCGAGCAGTACTTC
TRBD1	TRBV5-1	TRBJ2-1	many	CASSPGTGGPYNEQFF	TGCGCCAGCAGCCCGGGGACAGGGGGCCCCTACAATGAGCAGTTCTTC
-	TRBV10-3	TRBJ2-5	many	CAISESLRLYQETQYF	TGTGCCATCAGTGAGTCGTTGCGGCTGTACCAAGAGACCCAGTACTTC
-	TRBV5-1	TRBJ2-7	many	CASSKGQYYEQYF	TGCGCCAGCAGCAAGGGGCAATACTACGAGCAGTACTTC
-	TRBV28	TRBJ1-1	many	CATSGGGFDTEAFF	TGTGCCACCTCCGGGGGAGGGTTCGACACTGAAGCTTTCTTT
-	TRBV14	TRBJ1-3	-	CASSQYRGNTIYF	TGTGCCAGCAGCCAATACAGGGGAAACACCATATATTTT
TRBD2	TRBV4-2	TRBJ2-5	-	CASSQGDLAGGGETQYF	TGTGCCAGCAGCCAAGGGGATCTAGCGGGAGGTGGGGAGACCCAGTACTTC
TRBD2	TRBV5-1	TRBJ2-2	-	CTSRTSGSTGELLF	TGCACCAGCAGGACTAGCGGCAGCACCGGGGAGCTGCTTTTT
-	TRBV5-1	TRBJ1-1	-	CASSQRENTEAFF	TGCGCCAGCAGCCAACGGGAGAACACTGAAGCTTTCTTT
TRBD1	TRBV5-1	TRBJ1-2	many	CASSLDRGPGYTF	TGCGCCAGCAGCTTGGACAGGGGGCCAGGCTACACCTTC
-	TRBV12-3/TRBV12-4	TRBJ2-7	many	CASSLGYEQYF	TGTGCCAGCAGTCTCGGCTACGAGCAGTACTTC